The rows below give T cell receptor beta chains drawn from one sample of a study of blood T cell repertoires in COVID-19. Clones were read by immunoSEQ multiplex PCR, and TCRdb kept only the in-frame ones, dropping some. The table includes fewer than 650,000 clones, 85% to 90% detected once. The sequencing sample was made of peripheral blood. These receptors all come from a woman aged 45-65 years with COVID-19, enrolled during active disease. CDR3s include the opening cysteine and the closing phenylalanine or tryptophan. D genes are given only for firm matches. Size is stated for part of the rows, as once, few or many counts, or as a class when the clone is expanded.

d_gene,v_gene,j_gene,abundance,CDR3aa,CDR3nt
NA,TRBV6-4,TRBJ1-6,NA,CASSDSGTSPLHF,TGTGCCAGCAGTGACTCGGGGACAAGCCCCCTCCACTTT
NA,TRBV6-6,TRBJ2-6,NA,CASSFLTGPIFSSGANVLTF,TGTGCCAGCAGCTTCTTAACAGGGCCGATATTTAGCTCTGGGGCCAACGTCCTGACTTTC
NA,TRBV10-2,TRBJ1-1,NA,CASSKQGLTEAFF,TGCGCCAGTTCGAAGCAGGGGCTCACTGAAGCTTTCTTT
NA,TRBV13,TRBJ2-1,NA,CASREANEQFF,TGTGCCAGCCGCGAGGCCAATGAGCAGTTCTTC
TRBD1,TRBV5-6,TRBJ1-1,NA,CASSEQGWRTEAFF,TGTGCCAGCAGCGAACAGGGGTGGAGGACTGAAGCTTTCTTT
TRBD1,TRBV11-3,TRBJ1-1,NA,CASSLETGGRAFF,TGTGCCAGCAGCTTAGAGACAGGGGGCCGGGCTTTCTTT
NA,TRBV2,TRBJ1-1,NA,CASRYGTKRAFF,TGTGCCAGCAGATACGGGACAAAGAGAGCTTTCTTT
NA,TRBV27,TRBJ1-3,NA,CASSLSRSSGNTIYF,TGTGCCAGCAGTTTAAGCCGGAGCTCTGGAAACACCATATATTTT
TRBD1,TRBV5-6,TRBJ1-4,few,CASSPTRRPTGRYEKLFF,TGTGCCAGCAGCCCTACGAGGCGCCCGACAGGGAGATATGAAAAACTGTTTTTT
NA,TRBV5-4,TRBJ1-2,NA,CASSLDRNNYGYTF,TGTGCCAGCAGCTTGGACAGGAACAACTATGGCTACACCTTC
NA,TRBV30,TRBJ1-5,NA,CAWSERGRGSNQPQHF,TGTGCCTGGAGTGAGCGGGGAAGGGGAAGCAATCAGCCCCAGCATTTT
NA,TRBV5-5,TRBJ1-1,NA,CASSPRAQKTEAFF,TGTGCCAGCAGCCCGAGGGCCCAAAAGACTGAAGCTTTCTTT
NA,TRBV27,TRBJ1-1,NA,CASSLGGASRATEAFF,TGTGCCAGCAGTTTAGGGGGGGCTTCCCGGGCCACTGAAGCTTTCTTT
NA,TRBV28,TRBJ2-3,once,CAHAGGGPDTQYF,TGTGCCCACGCAGGGGGAGGCCCGGATACGCAGTATTTT
NA,TRBV10-3,TRBJ1-2,NA,CAISGTEFYGYTF,TGTGCCATCAGTGGAACAGAGTTCTATGGCTACACCTTC
TRBD1,TRBV7-8,TRBJ1-6,NA,CASSYPRLSTGGNSPLHF,TGTGCCAGCAGCTACCCCAGGCTTTCGACAGGGGGTAATTCACCCCTCCACTTT
TRBD2,TRBV6-5,TRBJ2-7,NA,CASSAGTSGSHEQYF,TGTGCCAGCAGCGCCGGGACTAGCGGGTCCCACGAGCAGTACTTC
NA,TRBV5-1,TRBJ1-4,NA,CASSLGTTGTGEKLFF,TGCGCCAGCAGCTTAGGTACCACAGGGACGGGGGAAAAACTGTTTTTT
TRBD1,TRBV2,TRBJ1-2,NA,CAIQGVISNYGYTF,TGTGCCATTCAGGGGGTAATCTCTAACTATGGCTACACCTTC
NA,TRBV30,TRBJ1-3,NA,CAWSWEENTIYF,TGTGCCTGGAGTTGGGAGGAAAACACCATATATTTT
TRBD1,TRBV5-1,TRBJ1-1,once,CASSLGQGSHTEAFF,TGCGCCAGCAGCCTCGGACAGGGATCACACACTGAAGCTTTCTTT
TRBD1,TRBV5-1,TRBJ1-1,NA,CASSLGSGTGNTEAFF,TGCGCCAGCAGCTTGGGGTCCGGGACAGGGAACACTGAAGCTTTCTTT
TRBD1,TRBV5-1,TRBJ2-2,NA,CASSLAMLSGGRNTGELFF,TGCGCCAGCAGCTTGGCCATGTTGTCAGGGGGCCGGAACACCGGGGAGCTGTTTTTT
TRBD1,TRBV13,TRBJ1-2,NA,CASSLDRGPGGYTF,TGTGCCAGCAGCCTGGACAGGGGGCCGGGCGGCTACACCTTC
TRBD1,TRBV25-1,TRBJ2-7,NA,CASSLDRGSHEQYF,TGTGCCAGCAGTTTGGACAGGGGGTCCCACGAGCAGTACTTC
NA,TRBV5-3,TRBJ1-3,NA,CARSLKNEESSGNTIYF,TGTGCCAGAAGCTTGAAGAACGAAGAGAGCTCTGGAAACACCATATATTTT
TRBD2,TRBV5-1,TRBJ2-3,NA,CASSLGGLAATDTQYF,TGCGCCAGCAGCTTGGGGGGACTAGCGGCCACAGATACGCAGTATTTT
NA,TRBV7-2,TRBJ2-2,once,CASGHNTGELFF,TGTGCCAGCGGGCACAACACCGGGGAGCTGTTTTTT
TRBD2,TRBV3-1/TRBV3-2,TRBJ2-1,NA,CASSPSYERGASKQFF,TGTGCCAGCAGCCCCTCCTATGAGCGGGGGGCTTCAAAGCAGTTCTTC
NA,TRBV6-5,TRBJ2-3,NA,CASGTRGGTDTQYF,TGTGCCAGCGGGACTCGAGGGGGCACAGATACGCAGTATTTT
NA,TRBV11-2,TRBJ1-2,once,CASGRGGSGYTF,TGTGCCAGCGGACGCGGGGGAAGCGGCTACACCTTC
TRBD2,TRBV9,TRBJ2-5,NA,CASSVGTSGLQQETQYF,TGTGCCAGCAGCGTAGGGACTAGCGGGCTACAACAAGAGACCCAGTACTTC
NA,TRBV6-2/TRBV6-3,TRBJ1-2,NA,CASSYVKGEANDYGYTF,TGTGCCAGCAGTTATGTTAAAGGGGAGGCGAACGACTATGGCTACACCTTC
NA,TRBV24-1,TRBJ1-1,NA,CATSDSTGSMNTEAFF,TGTGCCACCAGTGATAGCACGGGGTCCATGAACACTGAAGCTTTCTTT
NA,TRBV10-3,TRBJ2-1,NA,CAISDDLEGWWNEQFF,TGTGCCATCAGTGATGATTTGGAGGGCTGGTGGAATGAGCAGTTCTTC
NA,TRBV29-1,TRBJ1-3,NA,CSGVTETGNTIYF,TGCAGCGGGGTGACAGAGACTGGAAACACCATATATTTT
NA,TRBV5-1,TRBJ2-7,few,CASSSLEGSYEQYF,TGCGCCAGCAGCTCCCTGGAGGGGTCCTACGAGCAGTACTTC
NA,TRBV6-5,TRBJ1-6,NA,CASSYSSTRNSPLHF,TGTGCCAGCAGTTACTCGAGTACTAGGAATTCACCCCTCCACTTT
TRBD2,TRBV24-1,TRBJ2-3,NA,CATSDSNPGTSGGASTDTQYF,TGTGCCACCAGTGATTCGAACCCCGGGACTAGCGGGGGGGCCAGCACAGATACGCAGTATTTT
NA,TRBV3-1/TRBV3-2,TRBJ2-1,NA,CASSQGRGEQFF,TGTGCCAGCAGCCAGGGGCGGGGTGAGCAGTTCTTC
TRBD1,TRBV28,TRBJ2-7,NA,CASSTGTVSYEQYF,TGTGCCAGCAGCACCGGGACAGTAAGCTACGAGCAGTACTTC